This TCR beta chain was documented in a study of T cells in women clearing cervical HPV infection. Overall study: No precancer developed; the control's incident HPV16 infection cleared within 12 months. Controls gave blood once infection was undetectable; cases at lesion identification.

Study findings and constraints: TRBV6-7 abundance was lower in cases than controls (approximately 0.1% versus 0.17%). Each sample's T-cell count was unknown, possibly confounding richness.

TCRdb's copy holds only in-frame clones and misses some; the assay was immunoSEQ multiplex PCR. The table for this sample gives roughly 29,000 clones. This CDR3 contains 16 residues. CDR1 is MNHEY and CDR2 is SVGEGT in the germline V gene. Trimming pared 2 bases from V and 4 bases from J, leaving 15 bases between. As to this clone: Its cognate antigen is unknown. The CDR3 end lies 3 residues beyond the end of the read and is filled in from the germline J gene.

Sequencing was performed on blood buffy coat. This clonotype was sampled from a woman aged 18-69 years with a cervical HPV16 infection that either progressed to CIN3+ or cleared (not recorded which). V and J are TRBV6-2 or TRBV6-3 and TRBJ2-1; the D gene is possibly TRBD2 (6 bases). The CDR3 reads CASSYVGGRLYNEQFF. CDR3 bases read: TGTGCCAGCAGTTACGTCGGGGGACGGCTTTACAATGAG.